A selection of T cell receptor beta chains follows, all from one sample in a study of a mutant IDH1 vaccine in newly diagnosed glioma. Antigens for these TCRs are unknown. Sequencing was performed with immunoSEQ multiplex PCR; in TCRdb, only in-frame clones are kept and a portion is missing. The sample lists some 12,000 clones, 65% to 85% occurring once. The sequencing used PBMCs, collected from a glioma patient whose treatment included an IDH1 peptide vaccine. The receptors were sampled from a man younger than 40 with glioma. Both conserved end residues are part of each CDR3. Fields, in order: V gene, J gene, D gene, clone size, CDR3 protein, CDR3 DNA. The D gene is left open where the match is weak. Where a row states a size, it is once, few, many or the class of an expanded clone; other rows omit it.

v_gene: TRBV5-6
j_gene: TRBJ2-6
d_gene: TRBD2
abundance: .
CDR3aa: CASSSRTSGSSGANVLTF
CDR3nt: TGTGCCAGCAGCTCCAGGACTAGCGGGAGCTCTGGGGCCAACGTCCTGACTTTC

v_gene: TRBV6-1
j_gene: TRBJ1-4
d_gene: .
abundance: .
CDR3aa: CASSDRQGRREKLFF
CDR3nt: TGTGCCAGCAGTGATCGTCAGGGTCGGCGGGAAAAACTGTTTTTT

v_gene: TRBV2
j_gene: TRBJ2-4
d_gene: TRBD1
abundance: .
CDR3aa: CASSGTGEENIQYF
CDR3nt: TGTGCCAGCAGCGGGACAGGGGAAGAAAACATTCAGTACTTC

v_gene: TRBV7-9
j_gene: TRBJ2-5
d_gene: TRBD2
abundance: .
CDR3aa: CASSRGVGLVGETQYF
CDR3nt: TGTGCCAGCAGCCGAGGTGTGGGACTAGTAGGAGAGACCCAGTACTTC

v_gene: TRBV18
j_gene: TRBJ2-4
d_gene: TRBD2
abundance: .
CDR3aa: CASSPPGLAGGGLNIQYF
CDR3nt: TGTGCCAGCTCACCACCGGGACTAGCGGGAGGGGGATTGAACATTCAGTACTTC

v_gene: TRBV11-2
j_gene: TRBJ1-5
d_gene: .
abundance: few
CDR3aa: CASSLGLNQPQHF
CDR3nt: TGTGCCAGCAGCTTAGGACTTAATCAGCCCCAGCATTTT

v_gene: TRBV4-2
j_gene: TRBJ2-1
d_gene: TRBD2
abundance: .
CDR3aa: CASSQEGGRVDNEQFF
CDR3nt: TGTGCCAGCAGCCAAGAGGGCGGGAGAGTGGACAATGAGCAGTTCTTC

v_gene: TRBV15
j_gene: TRBJ1-1
d_gene: TRBD1
abundance: once
CDR3aa: CATSRQGQGKAEAFF
CDR3nt: TGTGCCACCAGCAGGCAGGGACAGGGGAAGGCTGAAGCTTTCTTT

v_gene: TRBV4-1
j_gene: TRBJ1-1
d_gene: TRBD1
abundance: few
CDR3aa: CASSQPHGQANTEAFF
CDR3nt: TGCGCCAGCAGCCAACCCCATGGACAGGCGAACACTGAAGCTTTCTTT

v_gene: TRBV6-5
j_gene: TRBJ2-5
d_gene: .
abundance: .
CDR3aa: CASTLGPTRGTQYF
CDR3nt: TGTGCCAGCACCTTAGGGCCAACTCGGGGGACCCAGTACTTC